The 6 T cell receptor beta chains below were found in one sample sequenced in a study of T cells expressing NK-cell markers. Reprocessing the 5' RACE reads, TCRdb reports a single entry for every CDR3 protein and omits DNA. Its table records about 260,000 distinct CDR3 sequences. The source material was blood T cells: a sorted CD56 or NKG2C T cell subset, CD4+ or CD8+ T cells, or bulk PBMC T cells (not recorded which). These receptors all stem from a man in his late teens or twenties in good health.

The chain employs TRBV28 and TRBJ1-1; TCRdb returns TRBD1, unconfirmable since there is no DNA. CDR1 and CDR2 (germline): MDHEN, SYDVKM. This CDR3 region has 13 residues. CDR3 loop: CASQPGGTTEAFF.

The rearrangement links TRBV5-4 to TRBJ2-2; TCRdb designates TRBD1, a call that cannot be tested without DNA. There are 15 residues in the CDR3. CDR1 is SGHNT, CDR2 YYREEE, per germline (reference sequence). The CDR3 protein is CASSPGQGNGGELFF.

V gene TRBV29-1 combines with J gene TRBJ2-5; the TRBD2 assignment by TCRdb is unverifiable without DNA. Germline CDR1 and CDR2: SQVTM and ANQGSEA. The CDR3 runs to 11 residues. This chain's CDR3 is CSVRVQETQYF.

The V call is TRBV12-3 or TRBV12-4, the J call TRBJ2-2; TCRdb selects TRBD1, and the lack of DNA leaves this call unchecked. CDR3 length: 14 amino acids. The CDR3 region is CASSPGQGTGELFF.

The J gene is TRBJ1-2, the V gene TRBV5-5. The CDR3 totals 13 residues. The germline gives CDR1 SGHKS, CDR2 YYEKEE (reference sequence). CDR3 sequence reads: CASSAVHGGGYTF.

V usage is TRBV5-6 and J usage is TRBJ1-1; the TCRdb call, TRBD1, lacks DNA for checking. The length of the CDR3 is 15 residues. Germline CDR1 reads SGHDT; CDR2 reads YYEEEE. The CDR3 spells CASSSSDRANTEAFF.